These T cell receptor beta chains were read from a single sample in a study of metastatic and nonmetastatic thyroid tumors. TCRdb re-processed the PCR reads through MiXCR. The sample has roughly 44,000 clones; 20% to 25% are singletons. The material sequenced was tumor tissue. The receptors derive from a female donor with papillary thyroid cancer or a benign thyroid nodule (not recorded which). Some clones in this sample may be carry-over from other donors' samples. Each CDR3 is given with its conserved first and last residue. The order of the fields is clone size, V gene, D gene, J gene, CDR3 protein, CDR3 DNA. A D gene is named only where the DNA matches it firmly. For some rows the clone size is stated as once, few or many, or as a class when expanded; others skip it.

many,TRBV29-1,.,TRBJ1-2,CSVEVGGGYTF,TGCAGCGTTGAAGTGGGGGGCGGCTACACCTTC
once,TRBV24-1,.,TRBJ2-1,CATSDPPEPVAVAMIEQFF,TGTGCCACCAGTGACCCCCCCGAGCCAGTAGCGGTAGCCATGATTGAGCAGTTCTTC
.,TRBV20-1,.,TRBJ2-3,CSVFSGSQSSTDTQYF,TGCAGTGTCTTCTCAGGCAGCCAATCTAGCACAGATACGCAGTATTTT
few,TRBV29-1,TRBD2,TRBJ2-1,CSVEEIAGRQFF,TGCAGCGTTGAAGAAATAGCGGGGAGACAGTTCTTC
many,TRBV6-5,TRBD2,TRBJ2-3,CASIITGLAGEGTDTQYF,TGTGCCAGCATTATAACGGGACTAGCGGGAGAAGGGACAGATACGCAGTATTTT
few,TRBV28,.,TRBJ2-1,CASSFGRYEQFF,TGTGCCAGCAGTTTTGGGCGGTATGAGCAGTTCTTC
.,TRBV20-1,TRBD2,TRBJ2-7,CSARANGLAGTFAYEQYF,TGCAGTGCTAGAGCGAACGGACTAGCGGGGACCTTTGCTTACGAGCAGTACTTC
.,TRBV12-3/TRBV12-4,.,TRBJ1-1,CASSPSVEAFF,TGTGCCAGCAGTCCCTCGGTTGAAGCTTTCTTT
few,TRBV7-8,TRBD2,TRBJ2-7,CASSFGVAGPYEQYF,TGTGCCAGCAGCTTTGGCGTAGCGGGTCCCTACGAGCAGTACTTC
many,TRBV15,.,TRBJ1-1,CATSREPQANTEAFF,TGTGCCACCAGCAGAGAACCACAGGCGAACACTGAAGCTTTCTTT
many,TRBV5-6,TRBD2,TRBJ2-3,CASSFQRDGFQYF,TGTGCCAGCAGCTTCCAGCGGGACGGATTTCAGTATTTT
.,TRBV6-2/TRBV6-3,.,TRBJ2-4,CASSSYVRAKNIQYF,TGTGCCAGCAGCTCCTATGTGAGAGCCAAAAACATTCAGTACTTC
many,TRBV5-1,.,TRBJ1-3,CASSLGGPGTGNTIYF,TGCGCCAGCAGCTTGGGCGGTCCTGGGACAGGAAACACCATATATTTT
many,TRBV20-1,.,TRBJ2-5,CSARKPGAQYF,TGCAGTGCTAGAAAGCCTGGGGCCCAGTACTTC
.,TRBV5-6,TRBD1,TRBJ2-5,CASSRPTGLRETQYF,TGTGCCAGCAGCAGACCGACAGGGTTACGAGAGACCCAGTACTTC
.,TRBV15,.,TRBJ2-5,CATIRDFNRLETQYF,TGTGCCACCATCAGAGATTTTAACAGGCTAGAGACCCAGTACTTC
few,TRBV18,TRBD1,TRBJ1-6,CASSPGQGDSPLHF,TGTGCCAGCTCCCCGGGACAGGGGGACTCACCCCTCCACTTT
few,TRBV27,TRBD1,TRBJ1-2,CASSLIGAGGNNYGYTF,TGTGCCAGCAGTTTAATAGGGGCAGGGGGCAATAACTATGGCTACACCTTC
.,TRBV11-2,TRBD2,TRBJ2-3,CASSTGTSGSSDTQYF,TGTGCCAGCAGCACCGGGACTAGCGGGAGTTCAGATACGCAGTATTTT
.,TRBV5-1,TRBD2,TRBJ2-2,CASSSGTTNTGELFF,TGCGCCAGCAGCTCCGGGACTACGAACACCGGGGAGCTGTTTTTT
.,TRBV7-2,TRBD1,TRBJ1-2,CASSFGQGGGYTF,TGTGCCAGCAGCTTCGGACAGGGTGGGGGCTACACCTTC
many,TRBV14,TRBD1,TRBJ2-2,CASSQELVGTGLTGELFF,TGTGCCAGCAGCCAAGAGTTGGTAGGGACAGGGCTCACCGGGGAGCTGTTTTTT
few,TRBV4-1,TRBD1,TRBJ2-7,CASSPGQGPSYEQYF,TGCGCCAGCAGCCCCGGACAGGGGCCCTCCTACGAGCAGTACTTC
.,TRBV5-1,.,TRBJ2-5,CASSLGSSGNLETQYF,TGCGCCAGCAGCTTGGGATCCAGCGGAAACCTAGAGACCCAGTACTTC
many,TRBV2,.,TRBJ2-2,CASRAAGELFF,TGTGCCAGCCGGGCCGCCGGGGAGCTGTTTTTT
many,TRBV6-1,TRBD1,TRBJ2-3,CASSPGQVSTDTQYF,TGTGCCAGCAGCCCCGGACAGGTTAGCACAGATACGCAGTATTTT
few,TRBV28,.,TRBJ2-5,CASSGIGSQQETQYF,TGTGCCAGCAGTGGTATCGGGTCACAACAAGAGACCCAGTACTTC
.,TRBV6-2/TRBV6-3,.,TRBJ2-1,CASSYTREEQFF,TGTGCCAGCAGTTACACGAGAGAGGAGCAGTTCTTC
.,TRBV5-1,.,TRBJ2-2,CASSSIAGSEAGELFF,TGCGCCAGCAGCTCGATTGCAGGGAGTGAGGCCGGGGAGCTGTTTTTT
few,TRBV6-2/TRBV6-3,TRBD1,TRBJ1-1,CASSTRTGGDLAFF,TGTGCCAGCAGTACTCGGACAGGGGGCGATCTGGCTTTCTTT
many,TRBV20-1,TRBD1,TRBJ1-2,CSAQDRVSYTF,TGCAGTGCCCAGGACAGGGTGAGCTACACCTTC
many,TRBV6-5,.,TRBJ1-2,CASSYKDIYGYTF,TGTGCCAGCAGTTATAAGGATATCTATGGCTACACCTTC
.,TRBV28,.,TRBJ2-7,CASKASGTGLNEQYF,TGTGCCAGCAAAGCTTCCGGGACCGGGCTAAACGAGCAGTACTTC
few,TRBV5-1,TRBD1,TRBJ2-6,CASSYWRVQGAPGANALTF,TGCGCCAGCAGCTACTGGCGGGTACAGGGGGCGCCTGGGGCCAACGCCCTGACTTTC
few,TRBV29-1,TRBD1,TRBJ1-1,CSAHRGEGTEAFF,TGCAGCGCTCACAGGGGGGAAGGTACTGAAGCTTTCTTT
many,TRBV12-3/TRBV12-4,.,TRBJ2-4,CASSTRTLAKNIQYF,TGTGCCAGCAGTACCCGTACCCTAGCCAAAAACATTCAGTACTTC
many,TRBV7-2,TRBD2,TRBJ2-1,CASSRSGRSYNEQFF,TGTGCCAGCAGCCGGAGCGGGAGGTCCTACAATGAGCAGTTCTTC
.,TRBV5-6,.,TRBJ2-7,CASSLPNEQYF,TGTGCCAGCAGCTTGCCGAACGAGCAGTACTTC
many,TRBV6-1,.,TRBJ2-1,CASSEIYWENEQFF,TGTGCCAGCAGTGAAATCTACTGGGAGAATGAGCAGTTCTTC
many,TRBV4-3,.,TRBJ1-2,CASSQDRGGVYGYTF,TGCGCCAGCAGCCAAGATAGGGGGGGGGTCTATGGCTACACCTTC